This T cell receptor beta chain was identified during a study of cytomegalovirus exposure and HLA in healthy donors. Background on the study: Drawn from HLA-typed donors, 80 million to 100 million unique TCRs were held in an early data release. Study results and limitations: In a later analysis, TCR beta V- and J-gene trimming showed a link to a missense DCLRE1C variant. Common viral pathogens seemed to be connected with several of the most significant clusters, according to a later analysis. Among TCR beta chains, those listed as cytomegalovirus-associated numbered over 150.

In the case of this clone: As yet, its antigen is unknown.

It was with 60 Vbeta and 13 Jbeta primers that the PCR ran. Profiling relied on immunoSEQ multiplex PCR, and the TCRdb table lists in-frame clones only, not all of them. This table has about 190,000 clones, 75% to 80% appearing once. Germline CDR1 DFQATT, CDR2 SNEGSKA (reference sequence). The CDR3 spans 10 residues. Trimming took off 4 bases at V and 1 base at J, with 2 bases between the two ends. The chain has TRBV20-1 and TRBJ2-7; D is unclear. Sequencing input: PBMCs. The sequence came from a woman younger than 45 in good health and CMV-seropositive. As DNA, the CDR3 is TGCAGTGCTACATCCTACGAGCAGTACTTC. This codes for CSATSYEQYF.